This T cell receptor beta chain was sequenced during a study of T cell responses to AZD1222 COVID-19 vaccine. Study information: Some second doses came at about 4 weeks and others at about 12 weeks; these were pooled.

TCRdb's table, derived via immunoSEQ multiplex PCR, lists solely in-frame clones and lacks some. The profile covers about 150,000 clones, with roughly 87% appearing a single time and 5% to 5.5% taken by the ten largest. In germline, CDR1 is SGDLS, CDR2 YYNGEE. V lost 0 bases and J lost 8, with 12 bases in between. The CDR3 consists of 14 residues. Points from the study as a whole: It should be noted that donors were predominantly white British and more often female, and clonal diversity was possibly underestimated.

This clone has only a few counts. The antigen is not known. This clonotype was obtained from an adult in good health. The rearrangement uses TRBV9 and TRBJ2-1; D unresolved. Sample: peripheral blood, taken on day 0 of AZD1222 vaccination. CDR3 DNA: TGTGCCAGCAGCGTAGAGAATCCCACCCATGAGCAGTTCTTC. Translation gives CASSVENPTHEQFF.